The clone carrying this T cell receptor (beta chain) was found once. Germline V gene sequence: CDR1 LGHNA, CDR2 YSLEER. Trimming took 3 bases from V and 3 from J; bases not matched to a gene: 2. The CDR3 totals 14 residues. PCR involved 60 Vbeta and 13 Jbeta primers. The repertoire was sequenced with immunoSEQ multiplex PCR; TCRdb's copy has only in-frame clones and lacks some. The sample holds around 130,000 clones; around 83% are singletons and the top ten take around 1.2%. This sample was taken from a study of cytomegalovirus exposure and HLA in healthy donors. J is TRBJ1-2 and V is TRBV4-3, with 9 bases aligning to TRBD1. The specimen sequenced was PBMCs. The source is a girl aged 2 to 10 in good health and CMV-seronegative. The CDR3 region is CASSQRTGDYGYTF. CDR3 DNA sequence: TGCGCCAGCAGCCAGAGGACAGGGGACTATGGCTACACCTTC.